This T cell receptor beta chain was captured by sequencing in a study of cytomegalovirus exposure and HLA in healthy donors. For the study at large: Prior work identified around 120 million unique TCR beta sequences in some 200 million T cells. General observations from the study: Some V segments (TRBV6-2 and TRBV6-3 among them) were excluded as indistinguishable. Immune exposure information available was restricted to CMV serostatus. As was reported, the classifier diagnosed cytomegalovirus status with high specificity and sensitivity.

The CDR3 covers 16 residues. The V end was cut by 5 bases, the J end by 0 bases, with 13 bases between. Germline V gene lookup returns CDR1 LNHNV and CDR2 YYDKDF (reference sequence). In the case of this clone: Its antigen is unidentified.

Primers: 60 Vbeta forward and 13 Jbeta reverse. Some clones are missing from TCRdb's copy, which holds only in-frame ones; the method was immunoSEQ multiplex PCR. The table has under 200,000 clones, more than 75% seen once. The sequencing sample was made of PBMCs. The source is a woman in her 50s in good health and CMV-seropositive. The chain links TRBV15 to TRBJ2-2; D may be TRBD2 (6 bases). CDR3: CATSRRDSPNTGELFF. CDR3 coding DNA: TGTGCCACCAGCCGACGGGACTCTCCGAACACCGGGGAGCTGTTTTTT. Variable domain in full (rest from reference TRBV15 and TRBJ2-2): DAMVIQNPRYQVTQFGKPVTLSCSQTLNHNVMYWYQQKSSQAPKLLFHYYDKDFNNEADTPDNFQSRRPNTSFCFLDIRSPGLGDTAMYLCATSRRDSPNTGELFFGEGSRLTVL.